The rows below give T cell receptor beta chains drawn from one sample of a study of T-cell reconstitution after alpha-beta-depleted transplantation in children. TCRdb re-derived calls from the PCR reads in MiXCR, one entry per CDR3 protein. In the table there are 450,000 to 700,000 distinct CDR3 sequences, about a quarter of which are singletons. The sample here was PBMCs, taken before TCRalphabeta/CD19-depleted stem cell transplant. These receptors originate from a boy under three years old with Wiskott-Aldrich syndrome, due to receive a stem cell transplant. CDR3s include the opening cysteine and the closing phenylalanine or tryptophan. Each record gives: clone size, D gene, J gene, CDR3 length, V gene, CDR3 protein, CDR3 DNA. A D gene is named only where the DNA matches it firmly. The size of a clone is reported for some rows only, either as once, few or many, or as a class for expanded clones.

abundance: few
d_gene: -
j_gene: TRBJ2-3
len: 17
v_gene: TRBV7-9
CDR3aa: CASSRHKYGSQQDTQYF
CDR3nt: TGTGCCAGCAGCCGACACAAGTATGGGTCCCAGCAGGATACGCAGTATTTT

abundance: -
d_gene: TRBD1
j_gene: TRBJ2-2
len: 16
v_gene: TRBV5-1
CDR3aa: CASSLNPGQRTGELFF
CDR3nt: TGCGCCAGCAGCTTGAATCCGGGACAGCGCACCGGGGAGCTGTTTTTT

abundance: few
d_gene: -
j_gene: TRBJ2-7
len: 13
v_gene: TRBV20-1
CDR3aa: CSAPGAALYEQYF
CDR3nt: TGCAGTGCTCCGGGGGCAGCACTCTACGAGCAGTACTTC

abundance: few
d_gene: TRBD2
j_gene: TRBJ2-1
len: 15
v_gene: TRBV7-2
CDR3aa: CASSLAVLPGGEQFF
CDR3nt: TGTGCCAGCAGCTTAGCGGTTCTCCCGGGAGGTGAGCAGTTCTTC

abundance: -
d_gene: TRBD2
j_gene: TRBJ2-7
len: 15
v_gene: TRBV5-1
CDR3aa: CASSLWRGGAYEQYF
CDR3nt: TGCGCCAGCAGCTTGTGGCGGGGGGGCGCCTACGAGCAGTACTTC

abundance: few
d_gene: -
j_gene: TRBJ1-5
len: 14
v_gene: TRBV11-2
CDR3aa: CASSLDMANRAQHF
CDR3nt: TGTGCCAGCAGCTTAGACATGGCCAACCGGGCCCAGCATTTT

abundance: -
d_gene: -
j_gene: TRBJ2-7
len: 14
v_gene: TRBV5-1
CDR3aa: CASSRGIDAYEQYF
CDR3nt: TGCGCCAGCAGTCGGGGAATTGACGCCTACGAGCAGTACTTC

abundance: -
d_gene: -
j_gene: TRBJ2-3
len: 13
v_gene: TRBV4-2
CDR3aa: CASSQPLPDTQYF
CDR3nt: TGTGCCAGCAGCCAACCTCTCCCAGATACGCAGTATTTT

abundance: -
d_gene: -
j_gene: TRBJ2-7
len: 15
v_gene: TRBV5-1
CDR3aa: CASSLRRRSSYEQYF
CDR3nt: TGCGCCAGCAGCTTGAGGAGACGGAGCTCCTACGAGCAGTACTTC

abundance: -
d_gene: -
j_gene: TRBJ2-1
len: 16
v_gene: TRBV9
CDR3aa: CASSVEPVLPYNEQFF
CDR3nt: TGTGCCAGCAGCGTAGAGCCCGTCTTACCCTACAATGAGCAGTTCTTC

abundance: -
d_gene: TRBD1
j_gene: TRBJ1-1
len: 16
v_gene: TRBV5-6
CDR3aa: CASSLWAGGFVTEAFF
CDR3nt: TGTGCCAGCAGCTTGTGGGCAGGGGGCTTCGTCACTGAAGCTTTCTTT

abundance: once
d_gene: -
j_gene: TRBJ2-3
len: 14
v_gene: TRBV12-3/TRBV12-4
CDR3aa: CASGTRRGTDTQYF
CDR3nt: TGTGCCAGCGGGACTCGCAGGGGCACAGATACGCAGTATTTT

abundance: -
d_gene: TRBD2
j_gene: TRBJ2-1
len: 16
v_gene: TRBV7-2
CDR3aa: CASSREGQVSYNEQFF
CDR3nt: TGTGCCAGCAGCAGGGAGGGCCAAGTCTCCTACAATGAGCAGTTCTTC

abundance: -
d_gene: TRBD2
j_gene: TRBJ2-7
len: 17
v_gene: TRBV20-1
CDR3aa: CSARGSGRALGGDEQYF
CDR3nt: TGCAGTGCTAGAGGTAGCGGGAGGGCCCTCGGTGGGGACGAGCAGTACTTC

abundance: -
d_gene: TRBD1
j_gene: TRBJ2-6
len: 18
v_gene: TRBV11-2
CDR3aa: CASSLVRTGYSGANVLTF
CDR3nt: TGTGCCAGCAGCTTAGTCCGGACAGGGTATTCTGGGGCCAACGTCCTGACTTTC

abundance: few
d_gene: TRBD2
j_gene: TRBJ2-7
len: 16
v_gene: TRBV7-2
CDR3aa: CASSRTKSGRVNEQYF
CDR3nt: TGTGCCAGCAGCAGAACGAAGAGCGGGAGGGTCAACGAGCAGTACTTC

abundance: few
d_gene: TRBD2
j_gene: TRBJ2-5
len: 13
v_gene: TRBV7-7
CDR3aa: CASSQAGVVTQYF
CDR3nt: TGTGCCAGCAGCCAAGCGGGAGTGGTGACCCAGTACTTC

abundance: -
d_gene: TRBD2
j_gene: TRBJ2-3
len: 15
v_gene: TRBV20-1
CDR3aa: CSARRTSGRQDTQYF
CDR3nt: TGCAGTGCTAGAAGAACTAGCGGGAGACAGGATACGCAGTATTTT

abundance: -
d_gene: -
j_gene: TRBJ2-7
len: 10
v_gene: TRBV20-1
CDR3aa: CSAWSYEQYF
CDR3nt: TGCAGTGCTTGGTCCTACGAGCAGTACTTC

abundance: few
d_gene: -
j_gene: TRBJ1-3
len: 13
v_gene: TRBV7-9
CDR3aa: CASSLGAEDTIYF
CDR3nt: TGTGCCAGCAGCTTAGGCGCGGAAGACACCATATATTTT

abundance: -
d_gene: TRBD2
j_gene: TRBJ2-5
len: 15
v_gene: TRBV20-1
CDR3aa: CSARDLREGHETQYF
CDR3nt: TGCAGTGCTAGAGATCTGCGGGAGGGCCATGAGACCCAGTACTTC

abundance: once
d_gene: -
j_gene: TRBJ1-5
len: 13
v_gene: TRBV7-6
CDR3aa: CASSSSVNQPQHF
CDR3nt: TGTGCCAGCAGCTCATCGGTGAATCAGCCCCAGCATTTT

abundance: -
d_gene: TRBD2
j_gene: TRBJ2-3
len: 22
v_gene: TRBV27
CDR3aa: CASSSRGGVQAGTSGRADTQYF
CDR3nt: TGTGCCAGCAGTTCCCGGGGTGGGGTCCAAGCCGGGACTAGCGGGAGGGCAGATACGCAGTATTTT

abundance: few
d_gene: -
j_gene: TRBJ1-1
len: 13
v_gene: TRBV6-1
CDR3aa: CASSQEGVVEAFF
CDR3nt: TGTGCCAGCAGTCAGGAAGGGGTGGTTGAAGCTTTCTTT

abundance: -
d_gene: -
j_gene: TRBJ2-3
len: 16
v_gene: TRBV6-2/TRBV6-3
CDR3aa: CASSTRASWSTDTQYF
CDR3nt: TGTGCCAGCAGTACCCGGGCTAGCTGGAGCACAGATACGCAGTATTTT

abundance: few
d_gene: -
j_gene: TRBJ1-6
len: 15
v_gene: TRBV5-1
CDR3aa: CASSLGRAENSPLHF
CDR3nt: TGCGCCAGCAGCTTGGGCCGGGCTGAAAATTCACCCCTCCACTTT

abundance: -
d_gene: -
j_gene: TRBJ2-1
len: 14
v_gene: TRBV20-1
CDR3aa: CSARFGSSYNEQFF
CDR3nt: TGCAGTGCTCGCTTTGGGAGCTCCTACAATGAGCAGTTCTTC